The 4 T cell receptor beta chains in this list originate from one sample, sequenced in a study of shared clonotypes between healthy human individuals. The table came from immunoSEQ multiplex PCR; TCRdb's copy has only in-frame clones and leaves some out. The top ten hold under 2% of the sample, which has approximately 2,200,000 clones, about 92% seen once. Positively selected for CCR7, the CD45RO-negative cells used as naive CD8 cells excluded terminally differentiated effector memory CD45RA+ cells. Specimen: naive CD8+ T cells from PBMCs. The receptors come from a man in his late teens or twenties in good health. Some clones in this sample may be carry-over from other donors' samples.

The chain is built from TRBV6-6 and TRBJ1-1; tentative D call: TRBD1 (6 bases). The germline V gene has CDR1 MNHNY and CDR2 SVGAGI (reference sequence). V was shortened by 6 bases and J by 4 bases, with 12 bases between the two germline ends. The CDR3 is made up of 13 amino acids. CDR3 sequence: CASRQGIGTEAFF. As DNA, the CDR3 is TGTGCCAGCAGACAGGGAATTGGCACTGAAGCTTTCTTT.

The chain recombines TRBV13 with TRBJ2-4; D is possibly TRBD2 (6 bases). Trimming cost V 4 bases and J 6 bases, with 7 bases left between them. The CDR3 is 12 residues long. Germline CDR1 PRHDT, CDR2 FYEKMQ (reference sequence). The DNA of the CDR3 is TGTGCCAGCAGCTCCGGGGGAAACATTCAGTACTTC. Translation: CASSSGGNIQYF.

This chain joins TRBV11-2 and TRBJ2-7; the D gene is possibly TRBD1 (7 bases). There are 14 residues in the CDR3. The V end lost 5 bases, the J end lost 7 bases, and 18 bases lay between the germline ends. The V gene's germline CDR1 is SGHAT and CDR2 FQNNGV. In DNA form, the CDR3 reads TGTGCCAGCAGCACAGGGGCGACTGGGAGGGAGCAGTACTTC. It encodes CASSTGATGREQYF. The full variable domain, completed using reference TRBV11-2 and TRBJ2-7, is EAGVAQSPRYKIIEKRQSVAFWCNPISGHATLYWYQQILGQGPKLLIQFQNNGVVDDSQLPKDRFSAERLKGVDSTLKIQPAKLEDSAVYLCASSTGATGREQYFGPGTRLTVT.

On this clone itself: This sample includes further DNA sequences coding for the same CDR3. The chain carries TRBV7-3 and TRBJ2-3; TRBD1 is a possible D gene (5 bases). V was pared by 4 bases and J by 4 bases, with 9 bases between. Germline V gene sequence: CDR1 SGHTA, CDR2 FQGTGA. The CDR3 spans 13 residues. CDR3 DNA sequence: TGTGCCAGCAGCTCCCAGGGTTCAGATACGCAGTATTTT. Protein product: CASSSQGSDTQYF.